Sequencing of this T cell receptor (beta chain) was carried out in a study of T cell changes during pregnancy in multiple sclerosis. The assay was immunoSEQ multiplex PCR, and TCRdb's table has in-frame clones only and misses some. The table records tens of thousands of clones, approximately 95% of them present only once. The germline gives CDR1 KGHSH, CDR2 LQKENI. V was clipped by 2 bases and J by 3 bases, with 14 bases between them. The CDR3 has 15 residues. Sequences were derived from CD4+ T cells from peripheral blood mononuclear cells, sampled in the first trimester of pregnancy. The TCR was taken from a female donor with multiple sclerosis, enrolled in a pregnancy study. The J gene is TRBJ2-7, the V gene TRBV18, with TRBD2 as a possible D gene (6 bases). The CDR3 coding sequence is TGTGCCAGCTCACCAGGGAGGCCTAAGGTCTACGAGCAGTACTTC. Residues: CASSPGRPKVYEQYF.